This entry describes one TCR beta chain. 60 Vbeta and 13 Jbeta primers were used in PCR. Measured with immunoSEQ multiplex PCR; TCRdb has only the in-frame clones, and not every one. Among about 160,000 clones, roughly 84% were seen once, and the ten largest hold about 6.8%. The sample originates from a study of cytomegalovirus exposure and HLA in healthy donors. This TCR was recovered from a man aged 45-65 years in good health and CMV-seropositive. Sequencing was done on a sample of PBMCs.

This CDR3 reads CASSLSGAGPGELFF. The CDR3 DNA reads as TGTGCCAGCAGCCTTAGCGGGGCGGGGCCCGGGGAGCTGTTTTTT. This sequence joins TRBV7-2 and TRBJ2-2; 8 bases map to TRBD2. Germline CDR1 reads SGHTA; CDR2 reads FQGNSA. The V and J ends lost 5 bases and 6 bases, in that order; junction bases with no gene match: 8. This CDR3 has 15 amino acids.